The clone carrying this T cell receptor beta chain was observed a few times. How the authors handled the data: By means of reference gene primer amplification, nucleated cell counts were estimated. Libraries were prepared by immunoSEQ multiplex PCR; TCRdb keeps only in-frame clonotypes and omits some of them. The V and J calls and the clone size are those of that table, but D and trimming were determined from the DNA. The sample has around 88,000 clones, about 85% seen once. This sample is drawn from a study of blood T cell repertoires in COVID-19. As for the study in general: Sample material is recorded as cDNA or gDNA derived from T cells, B-cell-depleted T cells, or PBMCs.

V lost 0 bases and J lost 2, with 15 bases in between. Looked up from germline, CDR1 is SGHRS and CDR2 is YFSETQ. The CDR3 is 17 residues long. The material sequenced was peripheral blood. This chain uses TRBV5-1 with TRBJ2-1, with D perhaps matching TRBD2 (5 bases). The sequence derives from a man aged 55-75 years with acute or convalescent COVID-19. CDR3 region: CASSLGLASSTYNEQFF. DNA for the CDR3: TGCGCCAGCAGCTTGGGATTAGCGAGTTCCACCTACAATGAGCAGTTCTTC.